The 27 T cell receptor beta chains below were found in one sample sequenced in a study of response to subunit inactivated influenza vaccine. TCRdb recomputed calls from the RT-PCR reads with MiXCR, one row per CDR3 protein. The sample lists 650,000 to 700,000 distinct CDR3 sequences; more than 15% were seen once. This specimen was PBMCs from blood, taken 11 to 12 days after vaccination. The receptor set was obtained from a man aged 50-59 years who received an inactivated influenza vaccine.

This clonotype was seen at least ten times. The gene calls are TRBV9 and TRBJ2-1; 13 bases map to TRBD2. This CDR3 is built from 17 residues. Germline V gives CDR1 SGDLS, CDR2 YYNGEE. The ends lost 0 bases at V and 3 bases at J; junction bases unmatched: 3. The CDR3 protein is CASSVELAGGFYNEQFF. CDR3 nucleotides: TGTGCCAGCAGCGTAGAACTAGCGGGGGGGTTCTACAATGAGCAGTTCTTC.

The chain couples TRBV13 to TRBJ2-6, with D hard to call. The V and J ends lost 4 bases and 2 bases respectively, with 12 bases between them. The CDR3 sequence is 16 residues long. Germline-derived CDR1 and CDR2 are PRHDT and FYEKMQ (reference sequence). The CDR3 DNA follows: TGTGCCAGCAGCTCCTGGACGGAGCCTGGGGCCAACGTCCTGACTTTC. Translation gives CASSSWTEPGANVLTF.

V usage is TRBV5-1 and J usage is TRBJ1-1, with D unresolved. Germline CDR1 is SGHRS and CDR2 is YFSETQ. With 2 bases removed from V and 1 base from J, the gap between germline ends came to 12 bases. CDR3 length: 15 amino acids. The CDR3 nucleotides are TGCGCCAGCAGCTTTCGTGCTTCCGAGAACACTGAAGCTTTCTTT. Translation: CASSFRASENTEAFF.

This clonotype was found a few times. The chain links TRBV12-3 or TRBV12-4 to TRBJ2-2; tentatively, D is TRBD2 (5 bases). The CDR3 consists of 17 residues. V was clipped by 4 bases and J by 0 bases, with 15 bases between them. This CDR3 is CASSSPGERSNTGELFF. CDR3 DNA: TGTGCCAGCAGTTCCCCTGGGGAGCGGTCGAACACCGGGGAGCTGTTTTTT.

This clonotype was counted once. Being one base from a much bigger clone, this may be a read error. The chain has TRBV6-5 and TRBJ2-2; perhaps D is TRBD1 or TRBD2 (5 bases each). The CDR3 sequence is 14 residues long. Germline assignment: CDR1 MNHEY and CDR2 SVGAGI. CDR3 sequence: CASRYRTNTGELSF. CDR3 nucleotides: TGTGCCAGCAGATACAGGACGAACACCGGGGAGCTGTCTTTT.

V is TRBV4-2 and J is TRBJ2-7; D remains ambiguous. V was trimmed by 2 bases and J by 3 bases, leaving 23 bases between them. Germline V CDR1 and CDR2: LGHNA, YNFKEQ. The CDR3 spans 18 residues. As DNA, the CDR3 is TGTGCCAGCAGCCAACTTTCCAGCAGACCAGACCTTTTCTACGAGCAGTACTTC. Its translation is CASSQLSSRPDLFYEQYF.

The V gene is TRBV29-1, the J gene TRBJ1-2; TRBD1 agrees at 7 bases. There are 14 residues in the CDR3. The V segment lost 4 bases and the J segment 4 bases; nucleotides outside the gene matches: 9. Germline V gene data show CDR1 as SQVTM and CDR2 as ANQGSEA. The chain's CDR3 is CSVGKGQAGYGYTF. In DNA, the CDR3 is TGCAGCGTTGGAAAAGGACAGGCGGGCTATGGCTACACCTTC.

This clonotype was picked up a small number of times. The junction departs from germline at one end; a sequencing error may be responsible. The chain links TRBV7-2 to TRBJ2-3; D is possibly TRBD1 (5 bases). CDR3 length equals 13 residues. In germline, CDR1 is SGHTA, CDR2 FQGNSA. The CDR3 sequence: CASKGQTTDTQYF. DNA of the CDR3: TGTGCAAGCAAGGGGCAGACCACAGATACGCAGTATTTT.

This clonotype was counted only a few times. The genes are TRBV4-1 and TRBJ1-2, with no clear D. Deletions cut 0 bases from V and 4 bases from J, with 9 bases between. The CDR3 loop spans 14 amino acids. Germline assignment: CDR1 MGHRA and CDR2 YSYEKL. In nucleotides, the CDR3 is TGCGCCAGCAGCCAAGAGGGTCAGGTCTATGGCTACACCTTC. Translation gives CASSQEGQVYGYTF.

This clonotype has at least ten counts. CDR3 sequence reads: CASSSGLAGDVQETQYF. The CDR3, as DNA: TGCGCCAGCAGCTCGGGACTAGCGGGAGACGTTCAAGAGACCCAGTACTTC. V is TRBV5-1 and J is TRBJ2-5; the match to TRBD2 covers 14 bases. The CDR3 covers 17 residues. Trimming at V came to 3 bases and at J to 2 bases, leaving 6 bases not matched to a gene. The germline V gene encodes CDR1 SGHRS and CDR2 YFSETQ.

This clonotype has a count of ten or more. The V gene is TRBV6-1, the J gene TRBJ2-5, with 9 bases fitting TRBD1. The CDR3 length is 15 residues. Looked up from germline, CDR1 is MNHNS and CDR2 is SASEGT. The trim removed 1 base at V and 3 bases at J, leaving 3 bases unmatched. The CDR3 spells CASSEGDREKETQYF. The CDR3 DNA is TGTGCCAGCAGTGAAGGGGACAGGGAGAAAGAGACCCAGTACTTC.

This chain uses TRBV15 with TRBJ1-5, with 7 bases aligning to TRBD1. The J segment lost 4 bases and the V segment lost 5 bases, leaving 8 bases of the junction unmatched. This CDR3 has 15 residues. Germline CDR1 and CDR2: LNHNV and YYDKDF (reference sequence). The CDR3 DNA is TGTGCCACCAGCGGTCAGACAGGGCGTAATCAGCCCCAGCATTTT. Protein: CATSGQTGRNQPQHF.

This clonotype was counted many times. The J gene is TRBJ1-6, the V gene TRBV6-2 or TRBV6-3; D is possibly TRBD1 (6 bases). Germline V gene data show CDR1 as MNHEY and CDR2 as SVGEGT. V lost 3 bases and J 7 bases, leaving 10 bases between the germline ends. The CDR3 loop spans 14 amino acids. This chain's CDR3 is CASSYLQGNSPLHF. CDR3 DNA sequence: TGTGCCAGCAGTTATTTGCAGGGGAATTCACCCCTCCACTTT.

This clonotype was detected a few times. This chain uses TRBV11-2 with TRBJ1-6, with unresolved D. Germline V gives CDR1 SGHAT, CDR2 FQNNGV. Trimming left V 1 base short and J 7 bases short, with 11 bases between. This CDR3 comprises 15 residues. CDR3 DNA sequence: TGTGCCAGCAGCTTAGGAGAGGGAACCAATTCACCCCTCCACTTT. This encodes CASSLGEGTNSPLHF.

The chain recombines TRBV24-1 with TRBJ2-3, with TRBD2 matching over 11 bases. Germline V CDR1 and CDR2: KGHDR, SFDVKD. Losses at the gene ends were 2 bases for V and 9 bases for J; bases not matched to a gene: 6. CDR3 length: 15 residues. CDR3 bases: TGTGCCACCAGTGATTCCGGGACTAGCGGCCTCACGCAGTATTTT. This codes for CATSDSGTSGLTQYF.

The J gene is TRBJ2-7, the V gene TRBV7-2, with D tentatively TRBD2 (6 bases). V was clipped by 1 base and J by 6 bases, with 7 bases between them. The CDR3 covers 12 residues. Per germline, CDR1 SGHTA and CDR2 FQGNSA. Written as DNA, the CDR3 is TGTGCCAGCAGCTTAGGGACTACCGAGCAGTACTTC. This codes for CASSLGTTEQYF.

The gene calls are TRBV7-9 and TRBJ2-5; the D is unclear. V gave up 8 bases and J gave up 3 bases, with 13 bases separating them. CDR3 size: 13 residues. Germline lookup yields CDR1 SEHNR and CDR2 FQNEAQ (reference sequence). CDR3 in amino acids: CASVPEPEETQYF. CDR3 nucleotides: TGTGCCAGCGTACCAGAACCTGAAGAGACCCAGTACTTC.

In its sample, this clonotype was seen a few times. The chain carries TRBV20-1 and TRBJ2-5; the D is unclear. CDR1 and CDR2 from the germline V gene are DFQATT and SNEGSKA (reference sequence). V was pared by 1 base and J by 5 bases, with 11 bases between. The CDR3 length is 13 residues. The CDR3 region has the DNA TGCAGTGCTAGAGGAGAGGTGGTGGAGACCCAGTACTTC. Protein product: CSARGEVVETQYF.

The table lists this clonotype with a few counts. The chain links TRBV5-1 to TRBJ2-6; D is possibly TRBD2 (5 bases). V gave up 0 bases and J gave up 7 bases, with 11 bases separating them. There are 15 residues in the CDR3. Per the germline V gene, CDR1 is SGHRS and CDR2 is YFSETQ. The DNA of the CDR3 is TGCGCCAGCAGCTTGGGCGAGGGTGTTGCCAACGTCCTGACTTTC. As protein: CASSLGEGVANVLTF.

This clonotype was seen repeatedly, ten times or more. The V call is TRBV7-8, the J call TRBJ2-1; the match to TRBD1 covers 7 bases. CDR3 length equals 14 residues. CDR1 SGHVS and CDR2 FQNEAQ come from the germline V gene. V was clipped by 5 bases and J by 5 bases; unmatched bases: 6. DNA for the CDR3: TGTGCCAGCAGCCTTCACGACAGGGACAATGAGCAGTTCTTC. Amino acid sequence: CASSLHDRDNEQFF.

J is TRBJ2-2 and V is TRBV11-2; possible D gene TRBD2, 6 bases. The CDR3 loop spans 18 amino acids. The V gene lost 4 bases and the J gene lost 5 bases, with 23 bases spanning the gap. CDR1 is SGHAT and CDR2 is FQNNGV in the germline V gene. CDR3: CASSSLPPVGAGTGELFF. The CDR3 DNA is TGTGCCAGCAGCTCCCTACCCCCTGTTGGGGCGGGAACCGGGGAGCTGTTTTTT.

The table lists this clonotype with many counts. The chain recombines TRBV5-1 with TRBJ2-7; no clear D. The CDR3 is 13 amino acids. V was clipped by 0 bases and J by 4 bases, with 8 bases between them. Germline-derived CDR1 and CDR2 are SGHRS and YFSETQ. CDR3 in DNA: TGCGCCAGCAGCTTGGACCTGTTTTACGAGCAGTACTTC. This encodes CASSLDLFYEQYF.

This clonotype was observed once. V usage is TRBV21-1 and J usage is TRBJ2-7. TRBV21-1 has pseudogene status. The CDR3 has 13 residues. The CDR3, as DNA: TGTGCCAGCAGCCAAAAACAGTACTACGAGCAGTACTTC. Protein product: CASSQKQYYEQYF.

This clonotype was detected only a few times. V gene TRBV5-1 combines with J gene TRBJ1-1; tentatively, D is TRBD1 (5 bases). This CDR3 spans 16 amino acids. Between the trimmed V and J ends, which lost 4 bases and 0 bases, there was a span of 16 bases. From germline, CDR1 is SGHRS and CDR2 YFSETQ. The CDR3 DNA follows: TGCGCCAGCAGCACACCTGGGGGGGGAGTGAACACTGAAGCTTTCTTT. This encodes CASSTPGGGVNTEAFF. The full variable domain, with the rest looked up from reference TRBV5-1 and TRBJ1-1, is KAGVTQTPRYLIKTRGQQVTLSCSPISGHRSVSWYQQTPGQGLQFLFEYFSETQRNKGNFPGRFSGRQFSNSRSEMNVSTLELGDSALYLCASSTPGGGVNTEAFFGQGTRLTVV.

The chain links TRBV5-1 to TRBJ1-1; D perhaps matches TRBD1 (6 bases). The CDR3 consists of 13 residues. Trimming shortened V by 3 bases and J by 4 bases, and 10 bases separated the two germline ends. CDR1 SGHRS and CDR2 YFSETQ come from the germline V gene. Here the CDR3 DNA reads TGCGCCAGCAGCTGGGAGGGGGGCACTGAAGCTTTCTTT. It specifies CASSWEGGTEAFF.

This clonotype was seen more than once but under ten times. The V and J genes are TRBV7-2 and TRBJ2-4, with D unclear. The CDR3 consists of 15 residues. The V end was cut by 5 bases, the J end by 1 base, with 12 bases between. CDR1 and CDR2 from the germline V gene are SGHTA and FQGNSA. The CDR3 bases are TGTGCCAGCAGCCTCAGCGCGGCTGCCAAAAACATTCAGTACTTC. It translates to CASSLSAAAKNIQYF.

The chain carries TRBV20-1 and TRBJ2-2; no clear D. Germline values: CDR1 DFQATT, CDR2 SNEGSKA (reference sequence). There are 14 residues in the CDR3. Trimming took 0 bases from V and 2 from J, leaving 7 bases between them. CDR3 nucleotide sequence: TGCAGTGCTAGAGAGAACACCAACACCGGGGAGCTGTTTTTT. Amino acids: CSARENTNTGELFF.